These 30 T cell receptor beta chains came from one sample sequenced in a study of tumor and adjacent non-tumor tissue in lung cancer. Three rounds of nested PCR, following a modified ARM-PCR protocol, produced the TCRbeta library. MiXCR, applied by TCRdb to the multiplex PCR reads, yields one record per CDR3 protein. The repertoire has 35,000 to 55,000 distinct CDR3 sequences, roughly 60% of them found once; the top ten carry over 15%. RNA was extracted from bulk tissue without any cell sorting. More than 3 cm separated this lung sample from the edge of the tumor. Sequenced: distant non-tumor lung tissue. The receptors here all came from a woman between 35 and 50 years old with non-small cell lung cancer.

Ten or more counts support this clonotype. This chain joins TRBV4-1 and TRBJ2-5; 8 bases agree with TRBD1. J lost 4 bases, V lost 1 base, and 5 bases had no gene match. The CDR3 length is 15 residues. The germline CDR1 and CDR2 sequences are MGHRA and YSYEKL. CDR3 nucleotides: TGCGCCAGCAGCCAAGTACATGGACAGGGAGAGACCCAGTACTTC. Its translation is CASSQVHGQGETQYF.

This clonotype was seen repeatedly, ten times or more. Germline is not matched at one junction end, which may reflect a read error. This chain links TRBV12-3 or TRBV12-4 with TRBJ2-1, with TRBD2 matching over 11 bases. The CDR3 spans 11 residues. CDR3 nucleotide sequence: TGTGCCAGCAGACTAGCGGGAGAGCGGTTCTTC. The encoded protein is CASRLAGERFF.

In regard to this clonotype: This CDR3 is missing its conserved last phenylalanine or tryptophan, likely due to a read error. The CDR3 reads CASSDGGLKMSYEQYL. DNA for the CDR3: TGTGCCAGCAGTGACGGGGGGCTCAAAATGTCCTACGAGCAGTACCTC. The rearrangement links TRBV6-4 to TRBJ2-7; perhaps D is TRBD1 or TRBD2 (6 bases each). Germline V gene lookup returns CDR1 MRHNA and CDR2 SNTAGT. The CDR3 is made up of 16 amino acids. V lost 2 bases and J lost 1, with 15 bases in between.

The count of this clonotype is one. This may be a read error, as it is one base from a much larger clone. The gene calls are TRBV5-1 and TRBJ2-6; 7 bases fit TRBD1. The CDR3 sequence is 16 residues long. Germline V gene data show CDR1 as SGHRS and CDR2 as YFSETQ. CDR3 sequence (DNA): TGCGCCAACAGCTCGATAGACAGGGCTGGGGCCAACGTCCTGACTTTC. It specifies CANSSIDRAGANVLTF.

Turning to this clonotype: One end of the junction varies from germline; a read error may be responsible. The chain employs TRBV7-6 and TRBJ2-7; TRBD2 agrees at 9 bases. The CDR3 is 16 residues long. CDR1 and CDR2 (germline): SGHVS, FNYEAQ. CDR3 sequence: CASSSAVTSGSYEQYF. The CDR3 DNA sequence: TGTGCCAGTAGCTCCGCCGTGACTAGCGGCTCCTACGAGCAGTACTTC.

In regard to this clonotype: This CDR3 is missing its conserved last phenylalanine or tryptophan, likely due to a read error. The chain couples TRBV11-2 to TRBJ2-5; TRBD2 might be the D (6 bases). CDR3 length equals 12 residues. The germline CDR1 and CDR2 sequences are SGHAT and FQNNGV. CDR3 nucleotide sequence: TGTACCAGCAGCTCCCAGGAGGGGACCCAGTACATC. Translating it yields CTSSSQEGTQYI.

The chain's CDR3 is CASSGVGLQETQYF. The CDR3 DNA is TGTGCCAGCTCAGGGGTCGGCCTACAAGAGACCCAGTACTTC. The chain employs TRBV18 and TRBJ2-5; D is ambiguous. Trimming removed 5 bases at V and 2 bases at J, with 12 bases between. Germline values: CDR1 KGHSH, CDR2 LQKENI. The CDR3 length is 14 residues.

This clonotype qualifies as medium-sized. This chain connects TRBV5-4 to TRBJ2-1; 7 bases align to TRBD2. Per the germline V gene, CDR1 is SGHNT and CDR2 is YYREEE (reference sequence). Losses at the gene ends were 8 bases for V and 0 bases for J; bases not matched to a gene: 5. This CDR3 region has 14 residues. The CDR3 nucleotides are TGTGCCAGTCAAGGCGGGAGCTCCTACAATGAGCAGTTCTTC. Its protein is CASQGGSSYNEQFF.

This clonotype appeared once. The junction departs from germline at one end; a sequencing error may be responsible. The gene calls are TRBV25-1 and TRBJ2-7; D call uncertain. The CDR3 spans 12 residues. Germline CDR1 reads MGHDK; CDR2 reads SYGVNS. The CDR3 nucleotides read TGTGCCAGGAGTCGAAACCGTGACGAACAGTACTTC. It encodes CARSRNRDEQYF.

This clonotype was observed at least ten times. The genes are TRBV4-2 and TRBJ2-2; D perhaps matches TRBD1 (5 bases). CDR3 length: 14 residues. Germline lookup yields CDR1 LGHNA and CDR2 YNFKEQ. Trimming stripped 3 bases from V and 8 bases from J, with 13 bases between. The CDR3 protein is CASSHWTPGGELFF. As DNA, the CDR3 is TGTGCCAGCAGCCATTGGACACCCGGAGGGGAGCTGTTTTTT.

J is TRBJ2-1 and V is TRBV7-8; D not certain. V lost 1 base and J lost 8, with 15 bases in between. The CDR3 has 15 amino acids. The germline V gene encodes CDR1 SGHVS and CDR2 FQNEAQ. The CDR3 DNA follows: TGTGCCAGCAGCTTAGGCAGGTATTTATACTATGAGCAGTTCTTC. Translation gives CASSLGRYLYYEQFF.

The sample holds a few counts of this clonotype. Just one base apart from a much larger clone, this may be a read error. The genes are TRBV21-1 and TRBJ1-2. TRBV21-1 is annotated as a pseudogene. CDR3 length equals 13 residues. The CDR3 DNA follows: TGTGCCTGCAGCAAAGGTCAAGGCCACGGCTACACCTTC. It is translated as CACSKGQGHGYTF.

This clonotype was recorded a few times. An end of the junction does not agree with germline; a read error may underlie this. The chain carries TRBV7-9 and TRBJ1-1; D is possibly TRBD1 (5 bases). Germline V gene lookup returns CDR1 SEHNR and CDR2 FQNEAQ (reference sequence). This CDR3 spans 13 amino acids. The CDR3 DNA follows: TGTACCAGCAGCTTAGCACCGGGGGATGAAGCTTTCTTT. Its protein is CTSSLAPGDEAFF.

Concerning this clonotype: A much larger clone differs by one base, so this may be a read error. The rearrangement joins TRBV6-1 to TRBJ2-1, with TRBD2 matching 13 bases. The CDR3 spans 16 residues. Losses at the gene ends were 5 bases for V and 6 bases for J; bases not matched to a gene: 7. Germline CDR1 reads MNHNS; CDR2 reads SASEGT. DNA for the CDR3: TGTGCCAGCAGTACTACTAGCGGGGGGGCCAGCAATGAGCAGTTCTTC. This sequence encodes CASSTTSGGASNEQFF.

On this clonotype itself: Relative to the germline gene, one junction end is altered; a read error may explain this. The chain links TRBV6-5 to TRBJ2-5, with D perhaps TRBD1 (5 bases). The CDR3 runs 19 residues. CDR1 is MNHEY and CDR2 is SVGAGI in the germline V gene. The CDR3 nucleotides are TGTGCCAGAAGTTACTCGAGTGTGTTGGGCGACAGCCGGAAAGAGACCCGGTACTTC. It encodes CARSYSSVLGDSRKETRYF.

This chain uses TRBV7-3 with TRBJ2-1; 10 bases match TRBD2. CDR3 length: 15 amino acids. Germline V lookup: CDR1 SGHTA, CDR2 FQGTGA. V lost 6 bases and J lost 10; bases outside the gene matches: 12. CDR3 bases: TGTGCCAGCAGTCAAATGCCAAGCGGGAGGGGGGAGCAGTTCTTC. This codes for CASSQMPSGRGEQFF.

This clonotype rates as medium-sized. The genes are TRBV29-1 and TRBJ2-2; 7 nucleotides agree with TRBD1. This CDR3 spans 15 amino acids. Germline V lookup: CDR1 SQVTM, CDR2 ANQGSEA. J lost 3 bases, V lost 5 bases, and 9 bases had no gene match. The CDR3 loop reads CSVSRQGLDTGELFF. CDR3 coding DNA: TGCAGCGTTTCCCGACAGGGCCTCGACACCGGGGAGCTGTTTTTT.

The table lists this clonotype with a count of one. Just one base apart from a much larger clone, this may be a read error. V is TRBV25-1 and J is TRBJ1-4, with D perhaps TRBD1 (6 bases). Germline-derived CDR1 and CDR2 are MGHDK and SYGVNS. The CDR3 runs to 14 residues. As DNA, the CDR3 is TGTGCCAGCGGTGTGTCGGGGGCTAAAGAAAAACTGTTTTTT. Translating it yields CASGVSGAKEKLFF.

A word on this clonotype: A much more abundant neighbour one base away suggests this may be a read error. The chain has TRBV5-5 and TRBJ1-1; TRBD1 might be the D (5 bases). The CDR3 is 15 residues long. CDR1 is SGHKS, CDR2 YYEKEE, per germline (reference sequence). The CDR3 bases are TGTGCCAGCATGAGGGGTCACGGAGGGAACACTGAAGCTCTCTTT. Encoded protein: CASMRGHGGNTEALF.

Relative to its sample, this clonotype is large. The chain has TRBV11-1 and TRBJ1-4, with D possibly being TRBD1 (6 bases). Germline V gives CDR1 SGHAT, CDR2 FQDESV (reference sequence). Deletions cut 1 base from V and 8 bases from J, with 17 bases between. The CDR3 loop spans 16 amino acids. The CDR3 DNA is TGTGCCAGCAGCTTAGACTACGAGACAGGAACCGAAAAACTGTTTTTT. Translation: CASSLDYETGTEKLFF. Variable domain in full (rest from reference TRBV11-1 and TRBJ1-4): EAEVAQSPRYKITEKSQAVAFWCDPISGHATLYWYRQILGQGPELLVQFQDESVVDDSQLPKDRFSAERLKGVDSTLKIQPAELGDSAMYLCASSLDYETGTEKLFFGSGTQLSVL.

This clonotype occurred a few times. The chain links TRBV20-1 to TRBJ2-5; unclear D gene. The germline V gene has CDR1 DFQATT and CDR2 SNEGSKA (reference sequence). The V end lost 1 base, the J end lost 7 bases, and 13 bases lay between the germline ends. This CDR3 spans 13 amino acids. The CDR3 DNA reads TGCAGTGCTAGAGCCTATGAGACGGGGACCCAGTACTTC. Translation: CSARAYETGTQYF.

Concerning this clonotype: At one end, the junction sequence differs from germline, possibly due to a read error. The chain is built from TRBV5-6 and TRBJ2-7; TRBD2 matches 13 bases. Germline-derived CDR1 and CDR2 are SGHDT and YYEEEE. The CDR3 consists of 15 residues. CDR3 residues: CASNLPGLAGRERYF. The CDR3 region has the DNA TGTGCCAGCAACTTGCCGGGACTAGCGGGGCGCGAGCGGTACTTC.

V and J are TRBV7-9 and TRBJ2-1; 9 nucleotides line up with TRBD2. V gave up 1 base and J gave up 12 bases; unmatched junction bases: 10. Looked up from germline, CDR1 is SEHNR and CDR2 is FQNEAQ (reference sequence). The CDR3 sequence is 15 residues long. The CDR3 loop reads CASSLVSSGKNSQFF. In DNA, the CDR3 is TGTGCCAGCAGCTTAGTCTCTAGCGGGAAAAATTCGCAGTTCTTC.

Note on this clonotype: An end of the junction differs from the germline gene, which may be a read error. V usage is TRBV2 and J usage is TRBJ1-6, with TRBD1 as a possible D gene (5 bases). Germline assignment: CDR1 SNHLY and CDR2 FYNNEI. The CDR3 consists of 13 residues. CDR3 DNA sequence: TGTGCCAGCAATGGGGCCGATAATTCACCCCCCCACTTT. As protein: CASNGADNSPPHF.

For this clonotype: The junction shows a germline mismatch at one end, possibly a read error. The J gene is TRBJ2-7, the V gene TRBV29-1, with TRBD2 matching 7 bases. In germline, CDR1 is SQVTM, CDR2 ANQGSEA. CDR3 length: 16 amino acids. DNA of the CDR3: TGCAGCGCCGCCCGCACTAGCGTGAAGAGAGCCTACAAGCAATACTTC. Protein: CSAARTSVKRAYKQYF.

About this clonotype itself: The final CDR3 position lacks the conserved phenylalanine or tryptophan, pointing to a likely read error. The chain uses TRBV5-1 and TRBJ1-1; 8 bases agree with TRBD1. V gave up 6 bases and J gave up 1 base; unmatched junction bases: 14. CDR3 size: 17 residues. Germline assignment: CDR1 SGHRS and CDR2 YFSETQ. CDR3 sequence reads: CASTSGQGFSGNTEAFS. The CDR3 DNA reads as TGCGCCAGCACCTCCGGACAGGGTTTCTCAGGGAACACTGAAGCTTTCTCT.

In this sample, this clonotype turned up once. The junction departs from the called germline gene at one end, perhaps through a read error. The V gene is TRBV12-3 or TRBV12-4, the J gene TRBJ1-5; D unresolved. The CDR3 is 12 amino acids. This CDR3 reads CTSSFTDQPQHF. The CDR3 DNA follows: TGTACCAGCAGTTTCACTGATCAGCCCCAGCATTTT.

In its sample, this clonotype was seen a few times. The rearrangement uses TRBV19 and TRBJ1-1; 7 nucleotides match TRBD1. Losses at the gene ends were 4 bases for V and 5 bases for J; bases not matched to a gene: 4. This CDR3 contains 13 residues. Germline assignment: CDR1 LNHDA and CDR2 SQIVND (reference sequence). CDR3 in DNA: TGTGCCAGTAGTAGGGACAGCCCTACTGAAGCTTTCTTT. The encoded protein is CASSRDSPTEAFF.

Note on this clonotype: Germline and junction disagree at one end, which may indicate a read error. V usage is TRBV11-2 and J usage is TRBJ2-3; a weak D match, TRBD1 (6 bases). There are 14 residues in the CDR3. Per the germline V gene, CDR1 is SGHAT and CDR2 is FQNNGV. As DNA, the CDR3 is TGTGGCAGCAGTCGCGCGGGCACGGACAGTACGCAGTATTTT. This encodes CGSSRAGTDSTQYF.

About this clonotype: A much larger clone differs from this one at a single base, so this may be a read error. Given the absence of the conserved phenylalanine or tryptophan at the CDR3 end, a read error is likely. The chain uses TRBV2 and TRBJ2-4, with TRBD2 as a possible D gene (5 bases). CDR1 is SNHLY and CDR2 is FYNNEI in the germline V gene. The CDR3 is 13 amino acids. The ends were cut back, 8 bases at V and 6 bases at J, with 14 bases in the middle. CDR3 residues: CASEGLAGNIQYV. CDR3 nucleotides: TGTGCCAGCGAAGGCCTAGCAGGAAACATTCAGTACGTC.